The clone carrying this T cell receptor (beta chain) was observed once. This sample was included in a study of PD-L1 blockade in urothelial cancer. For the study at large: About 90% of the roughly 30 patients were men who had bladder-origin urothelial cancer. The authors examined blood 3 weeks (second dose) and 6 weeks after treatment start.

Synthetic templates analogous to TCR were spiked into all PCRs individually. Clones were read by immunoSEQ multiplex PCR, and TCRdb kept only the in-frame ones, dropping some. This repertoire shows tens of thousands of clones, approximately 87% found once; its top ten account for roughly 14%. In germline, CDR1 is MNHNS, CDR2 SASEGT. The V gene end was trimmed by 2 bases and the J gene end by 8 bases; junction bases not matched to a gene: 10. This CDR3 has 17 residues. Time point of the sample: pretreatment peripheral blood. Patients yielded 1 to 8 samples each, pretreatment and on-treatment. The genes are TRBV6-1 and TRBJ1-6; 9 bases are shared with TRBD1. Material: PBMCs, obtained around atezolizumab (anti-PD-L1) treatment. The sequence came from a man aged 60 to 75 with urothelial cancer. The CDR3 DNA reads TGTGCCAGCAGTGAACATATGAGGACAGGGGTCTATTCACCCCTCCACTTT. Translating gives CASSEHMRTGVYSPLHF.